The source of this TCR beta chain is a study of blood T cell repertoires in COVID-19. Trimming left V 2 bases short and J 3 bases short, with 16 bases between. Looked up from germline, CDR1 is SGHRS and CDR2 is YFSETQ. This CDR3 is 16 amino acids long. In the authors' methods: Counts of nucleated cells, estimated from reference gene primer amplification, were obtained. The assay was immunoSEQ multiplex PCR, and TCRdb's table has in-frame clones only and misses some. V and J calls and clone size follow that table, whereas D and trimming were derived from the DNA. This sample yields 200,000 to 300,000 clones, of which 75% to 90% are seen a single time; almost 2% belongs to the top ten.

The J gene is TRBJ2-3, the V gene TRBV5-1, with D perhaps matching TRBD2 (5 bases). The sequencing sample was made of peripheral blood. The origin of this receptor is a man younger than 40 with active or convalescent COVID-19. The CDR3 DNA is TGCGCCAGCAGCTTTCGGGGTGGCAGAGAAACAGATACGCAGTATTTT. Translation gives CASSFRGGRETDTQYF.